Below, 32 T cell receptor beta chains from the same sample are listed, as sequenced in a study of T cells after yellow fever vaccination (dated by TCRdb to the late 2010s). Libraries came from 5' RACE. Sequenced on an Illumina NovaSeq 6000. The public reads were quality trimmed at Q25 with fastp and then assembled into clones with MiXCR by TCRdb, keeping productive beta chains. Each CDR3 protein appears once, grouped with its most common genes and DNA. For this sample the table gives under 350,000 distinct CDR3 sequences, of which 4.1% were detected only once. Roughly 24% of the sample lies in the top ten. The treatment or condition tag for this specimen amounts to: live attenuated yellow fever vaccine strain. The material was PBMCs, obtained 5 days after the yellow fever booster vaccination. These receptors all stem from a man between 18 and 29 years old who received the YFV17D yellow fever vaccine.

This clonotype turned up a few times. The V gene is TRBV21-1, the J gene TRBJ2-7; TRBD1, the table's D call, lacks a check against the DNA. TRBV21-1 is labeled a pseudogene. The CDR3 is made up of 14 amino acids. In DNA, the CDR3 is TGTGCCAGCAGTGCCGGGACAGGGGGCTACGAGCAGTACGTC. Residues: CASSAGTGGYEQYV.

This clonotype was observed at least ten times. The gene calls are TRBV13 and TRBJ2-3, with unresolved D. The CDR3 extends over 11 amino acids. Between the trimmed V and J ends, which lost 4 bases and 7 bases, there was a span of 6 bases. CDR1 is PRHDT and CDR2 is FYEKMQ in the germline V gene (reference sequence). CDR3 region: CASSSSNTQYF. The CDR3, as DNA: TGTGCCAGCAGCTCTTCGAATACGCAGTATTTT.

This clonotype was seen many times. The chain is built from TRBV7-2 and TRBJ2-3, with 11 positions matching TRBD2. Germline V gives CDR1 SGHTA, CDR2 FQGNSA. The CDR3 is 15 amino acids. Germline trimming cut 5 bases from V and 7 bases from J; bases unmatched to any gene: 8. CDR3 nucleotide sequence: TGTGCCAGCAGCCTTGTAGCGGGGGGGCCGAATACGCAGTATTTT. It yields the protein CASSLVAGGPNTQYF.

This clonotype was seen ten or more times. The chain joins TRBV5-1 to TRBJ2-1, with TRBD1 matching over 9 bases. In germline, CDR1 is SGHRS, CDR2 YFSETQ. CDR3 length equals 15 residues. V gave up 4 bases and J gave up 7 bases; unmatched junction bases: 9. The CDR3 nucleotides read TGCGCCAGCAGCCCAAGGACAGGGGAGGCGAATGAGCAGTTCTTC. This codes for CASSPRTGEANEQFF.

This clonotype has ten or more counts. V gene TRBV5-1 combines with J gene TRBJ2-7; TRBD1 agrees at 7 bases. This CDR3 spans 16 amino acids. In germline, CDR1 is SGHRS, CDR2 YFSETQ. V trimming: 4 bases; J trimming: 0 bases; junction bases outside the gene matches: 10. The CDR3 here is CASSTRQGQGSYEQYF. The DNA for the CDR3 is TGCGCCAGCAGCACCCGACAGGGACAAGGCTCCTACGAGCAGTACTTC.

This clonotype was observed a handful of times. The rearrangement uses TRBV5-1 and TRBJ2-5; TRBD2 agrees at 9 bases. The CDR3 consists of 15 residues. V was pared by 0 bases and J by 5 bases, with 5 bases of the junction left unmatched. Germline V gene sequence: CDR1 SGHRS, CDR2 YFSETQ. CDR3 residues: CASSLVAGVRETQYF. CDR3 nucleotide sequence: TGCGCCAGCAGCTTGGTAGCGGGGGTCAGGGAGACCCAGTACTTC.

There are many counts of this clonotype. This chain links TRBV6-2 or TRBV6-3 with TRBJ2-5; D gene uncertain. CDR1 MNHEY and CDR2 SVGEGT come from the germline V gene. With 6 bases removed from V and 4 bases from J, the gap between germline ends came to 9 bases. The CDR3 has 12 amino acids. CDR3 in DNA: TGTGCCAGCAGCTCGATACGAGAGACCCAGTACTTC. This sequence encodes CASSSIRETQYF.

This clonotype was seen a handful of times. The chain carries TRBV5-8 and TRBJ2-3; tentatively, D is TRBD1 (6 bases). V was pared by 4 bases and J by 1 base, with 10 bases between. The CDR3 is made up of 14 amino acids. In germline, CDR1 is SGHTS, CDR2 YDEGEE. The CDR3 region is CASSTGTRTDTQYF. For the CDR3, the DNA is TGTGCCAGCAGCACCGGGACACGCACAGATACGCAGTATTTT. Full variable domain (rest looked up from reference TRBV5-8 and TRBJ2-3): EAGVTQSPTHLIKTRGQQATLRCSPISGHTSVYWYQQALGLGLQFLLWYDEGEERNRGNFPPRFSGRQFPNYSSELNVNALELEDSALYLCASSTGTRTDTQYFGPGTRLTVL.

This clonotype was observed many times. This chain links TRBV10-3 with TRBJ1-2, with D possibly TRBD1 on 5 matching bases. V was pared by 6 bases and J by 2 bases, with 13 bases between. CDR1 is ENHRY, CDR2 SYGVKD, per germline. This CDR3 spans 14 amino acids. Here the CDR3 DNA reads TGTGCCATCAGGACGGGACGGGAAAACTATGGCTACACCTTC. It translates to CAIRTGRENYGYTF.

This clonotype has a count of ten or more. This sequence joins TRBV21-1 and TRBJ1-2. TRBV21-1 is shown as a pseudogene. This CDR3 has 10 amino acids. The CDR3 DNA sequence: TGTGCCAGCAGCAACGATGGCTACACCTTC. Its protein is CASSNDGYTF.

The sample holds a few counts of this clonotype. The genes are TRBV6-5 and TRBJ2-1; 15 nucleotides match TRBD2. V was clipped by 6 bases and J by 10 bases; unmatched bases: 10. The length of the CDR3 is 16 residues. Germline V gives CDR1 MNHEY, CDR2 SVGAGI. CDR3 DNA sequence: TGTGCCAGCAGATCCAGGACTAGCGGGGGGGCGGGAGAGCAGTTCTTC. Its protein product is CASRSRTSGGAGEQFF.

This clonotype was counted only a few times. The genes are TRBV5-1 and TRBJ2-3; D perhaps matches TRBD2 (6 bases). This CDR3 region has 13 residues. Trimming pared 4 bases from V and 6 bases from J, leaving 12 bases between. The V gene's germline CDR1 is SGHRS and CDR2 YFSETQ. The CDR3 nucleotides are TGCGCCAGCAGCGGACTAAGGGTGGATACGCAGTATTTT. It codes for CASSGLRVDTQYF.

This clonotype appeared a few times. The chain links TRBV10-3 to TRBJ2-5; D is undetermined. V dropped 7 bases and J dropped 4 bases, with 13 bases sitting between them. Germline V gives CDR1 ENHRY, CDR2 SYGVKD. This CDR3 is built from 13 residues. CDR3 sequence: CAITREVGETQYF. Here the CDR3 DNA reads TGTGCCATCACTCGTGAAGTAGGAGAGACCCAGTACTTC.

A few counts support this clonotype. V gene TRBV5-1 combines with J gene TRBJ2-5; D remains ambiguous. The CDR3 covers 16 residues. V lost 0 bases and J 5 bases, leaving 17 bases between the germline ends. Germline lookup yields CDR1 SGHRS and CDR2 YFSETQ. CDR3 residues: CASSLGSLGQAETQYF. In DNA form, the CDR3 reads TGCGCCAGCAGCTTGGGAAGCCTAGGCCAGGCGGAGACCCAGTACTTC.

This clonotype was detected a few times. The V gene is TRBV18, the J gene TRBJ1-5; D remains unclear. Deletions cut 2 bases from V and 5 bases from J, with 4 bases between. The CDR3 is 12 amino acids. CDR1 and CDR2 (germline): KGHSH, LQKENI. The CDR3 nucleotides are TGTGCCAGCTCACCAGAGGATCAGCCCCAGCATTTT. Amino acid sequence: CASSPEDQPQHF.

The chain carries TRBV5-1 and TRBJ2-1; 11 positions agree with TRBD2. CDR3 size: 17 residues. Germline V gene lookup returns CDR1 SGHRS and CDR2 YFSETQ. The trim removed 0 bases at V and 3 bases at J, leaving 5 bases unmatched. In nucleotides, the CDR3 is TGCGCCAGCAGCTTGGCCCGGCTAGCGGGGGGCTACAATGAGCAGTTCTTC. Its protein product is CASSLARLAGGYNEQFF.

This clonotype was picked up a small number of times. V usage is TRBV7-2 and J usage is TRBJ1-2, with D uncertain. Trimming cost V 5 bases and J 7 bases, with 14 bases left between them. The germline V gene has CDR1 SGHTA and CDR2 FQGNSA. The CDR3 covers 13 residues. The CDR3 region is CASSPLLSGGYTF. CDR3 in DNA: TGTGCCAGCAGCCCACTCCTTTCGGGTGGCTACACCTTC.

The chain has TRBV5-1 and TRBJ2-5, with TRBD2 matching over 9 bases. The ends lost 4 bases at V and 5 bases at J; junction bases unmatched: 6. The CDR3 extends over 14 amino acids. Germline V CDR1 and CDR2: SGHRS, YFSETQ. The CDR3 sequence is CASSPTGLAETQYF. The CDR3 DNA reads TGCGCCAGCAGCCCAACGGGACTAGCCGAGACCCAGTACTTC.

Only a few counts were recorded for this clonotype. This chain joins TRBV6-5 and TRBJ1-4; possibly TRBD1 for D (5 bases). The CDR3 is made up of 15 amino acids. The germline CDR1 and CDR2 sequences are MNHEY and SVGAGI. The ends were cut back, 11 bases at V and 3 bases at J, with 19 bases in the middle. CDR3 nucleotides: TGTGCCCAAGACCAGAGCAGGGTGTCTAATGAAAAACTGTTTTTT. Its protein product is CAQDQSRVSNEKLFF.

This clonotype was detected a few times. The chain employs TRBV7-2 and TRBJ1-2; the D gene is possibly TRBD1 (6 bases). The CDR3 has 14 amino acids. Germline CDR1 and CDR2: SGHTA and FQGNSA. The V end lost 5 bases, the J end lost 6 bases, and 16 bases lay between the germline ends. The CDR3 here is CASSPFSGGDGYTF. The CDR3 nucleotides read TGTGCCAGCAGCCCCTTTTCCGGGGGCGATGGCTACACCTTC.

The table lists this clonotype with a few counts. This chain links TRBV9 with TRBJ2-7, with D uncertain. Looked up from germline, CDR1 is SGDLS and CDR2 is YYNGEE. Trimming removed 4 bases from V and 6 bases from J, with 11 bases in between. The CDR3 covers 12 residues. The CDR3 loop is CASSSQIFEQYF. CDR3 DNA sequence: TGTGCCAGCAGCTCTCAAATCTTCGAGCAGTACTTC.

This clonotype was counted at least ten times. This sequence joins TRBV10-3 and TRBJ2-1; D is perhaps TRBD1 (6 bases). Germline V CDR1 and CDR2: ENHRY, SYGVKD. Trimming stripped 4 bases from V and 6 bases from J, with 13 bases between. The CDR3 sequence is 14 residues long. DNA of the CDR3: TGTGCCATCAGTGGCGCAGGGGAAATCAATGAGCAGTTCTTC. It codes for CAISGAGEINEQFF.

This clonotype was picked up many times. The chain has TRBV10-3 and TRBJ2-7; 10 bases are shared with TRBD1. The germline V gene has CDR1 ENHRY and CDR2 SYGVKD. CDR3 size: 14 residues. Germline trimming cut 2 bases from V and 7 bases from J; bases unmatched to any gene: 5. The CDR3 region has the DNA TGTGCCATCAGTGAGGTCGGACAGGGGGTTGAGCAGTACGTC. Amino acid sequence: CAISEVGQGVEQYV.

J is TRBJ1-2 and V is TRBV19; D remains unclear. The CDR3 runs 15 residues. Trimming removed 3 bases from V and 4 bases from J, with 15 bases in between. The germline V gene has CDR1 LNHDA and CDR2 SQIVND (reference sequence). The DNA of the CDR3 is TGTGCCAGTAGTATCTTAGGCGGCGGCACCTATGGCTACACCTTC. It codes for CASSILGGGTYGYTF.

This clonotype was counted ten times or more. CDR3 DNA: TGTGCCAGCGGTGGCTCTGACCGGGACAGCAACAATGAGCAGTTCTTC. Protein sequence: CASGGSDRDSNNEQFF. The gene calls are TRBV7-2 and TRBJ2-1, with 7 bases aligning to TRBD1. The CDR3 is 16 residues long. Germline V lookup: CDR1 SGHTA, CDR2 FQGNSA. Trimming at V came to 8 bases and at J to 5 bases, leaving 15 bases not matched to a gene.

This chain joins TRBV11-2 and TRBJ2-5; D unresolved. Germline loops: CDR1 SGHAT, CDR2 FQNNGV. Trimming left V 1 base short and J 1 base short, with 7 bases between. This CDR3 comprises 14 residues. The CDR3 protein is CASSLGPRQETQYF. DNA of the CDR3: TGTGCCAGCAGCTTAGGACCTCGCCAAGAGACCCAGTACTTC.

In DNA, the CDR3 is TGCGCCAGCAGGTCTGGGCAGAGCTCCTATAATTCACCCCTCCACTTT. The encoded protein is CASRSGQSSYNSPLHF. The chain links TRBV5-1 to TRBJ1-6; the D is unclear. V was cut by 5 bases and J by 0 bases, with 12 bases left in between. Germline-derived CDR1 and CDR2 are SGHRS and YFSETQ. This CDR3 spans 16 amino acids.

This chain connects TRBV4-3 to TRBJ2-7; the D is unclear. The germline V gene encodes CDR1 LGHNA and CDR2 YSLEER. The CDR3 runs to 12 residues. Trimming pared 1 base from V and 5 bases from J, leaving 6 bases between. The CDR3 DNA reads TGCGCCAGCAGCCAAGGTAGCAACGAGCAGTACTTC. Its translation is CASSQGSNEQYF.

This clonotype came up a few times. The chain employs TRBV20-1 and TRBJ2-3, with TRBD2 matching over 11 bases. The CDR3 covers 16 residues. In germline, CDR1 is DFQATT, CDR2 SNEGSKA (reference sequence). With 4 bases clipped from V and 0 bases from J, the junction kept 6 bases outside the gene matches. The CDR3 here is CSAIGLAGTSTDTQYF. The CDR3 DNA is TGCAGTGCTATTGGACTAGCGGGTACTAGCACAGATACGCAGTATTTT.

Ten or more counts support this clonotype. The chain links TRBV11-1 to TRBJ2-4; a weak D match, TRBD1 (6 bases). V lost 5 bases to trimming and J lost 6 bases, with 20 bases between them. Germline loops: CDR1 SGHAT, CDR2 FQDESV (reference sequence). This CDR3 has 16 amino acids. CDR3 sequence: CASSPLARGGGNIQYF. CDR3 sequence (DNA): TGTGCCAGCAGCCCGTTGGCCCGAGGGGGTGGAAACATTCAGTACTTC.

The rearrangement links TRBV29-1 to TRBJ2-7, with 11 bases lining up with TRBD1. The ends lost 7 bases at V and 4 bases at J; junction bases unmatched: 9. Germline loops: CDR1 SQVTM, CDR2 ANQGSEA. This CDR3 spans 14 amino acids. The CDR3 here is CSAKDRDRGYEQYF. For the CDR3, the DNA is TGCAGCGCAAAAGATAGGGACAGGGGGTACGAGCAGTACTTC.

The V gene is TRBV20-1, the J gene TRBJ2-7, with D possibly being TRBD1 (5 bases). This CDR3 contains 13 residues. Looked up from germline, CDR1 is DFQATT and CDR2 is SNEGSKA (reference sequence). V gave up 4 bases and J gave up 2 bases, with 12 bases separating them. The CDR3 here is CSAIGAPTYEQYF. In DNA, the CDR3 is TGCAGTGCTATAGGGGCCCCAACCTACGAGCAGTACTTC.